The 23 T cell receptor beta chains given below trace back to one sample, sequenced in a study of long-term antiretroviral therapy in people with HIV. Version v3.0 of the immunoSEQ assay was performed at survey level. The protocol was immunoSEQ multiplex PCR, while the TCRdb copy is restricted to in-frame clones and leaves out a portion. This sample yields 30,000 to 40,000 clones, of which around 94% are seen a single time; about 3.6% belongs to the top ten. This material consisted of unsorted PBMCs, taken 4.1 years after starting antiretroviral therapy. The source is a woman between 45 and 65 years old with HIV.

This chain links TRBV13 with TRBJ2-7; 8 bases line up with TRBD1. V lost 5 bases, J lost 6 bases, and 12 bases stayed unmatched. CDR1 PRHDT and CDR2 FYEKMQ come from the germline V gene (reference sequence). The CDR3 loop spans 15 amino acids. CDR3 residues: CASSTLGQGVGEQYF. The DNA for the CDR3 is TGTGCCAGCAGCACCCTAGGACAGGGAGTAGGCGAGCAGTACTTC.

The chain couples TRBV4-1 to TRBJ1-4; D not certain. The CDR3 has 15 residues. V lost 0 bases and J lost 0, with 5 bases in between. The germline V gene has CDR1 MGHRA and CDR2 YSYEKL. The CDR3, as DNA: TGCGCCAGCAGCCAAGACCGGTCAACTAATGAAAAACTGTTTTTT. It codes for CASSQDRSTNEKLFF.

J is TRBJ1-2 and V is TRBV12-5; the match to TRBD1 covers 9 bases. J gave up 4 bases and V 6 bases, and 3 bases lay outside the gene matches. The CDR3 runs 13 residues. CDR1 LGHNT and CDR2 FRNRAP come from the germline V gene. This CDR3 is CASGRDRAYGYTF. For the CDR3, the DNA is TGTGCTAGTGGCCGGGACAGGGCCTATGGCTACACCTTC.

The rearrangement links TRBV5-1 to TRBJ2-6; D tentatively reads TRBD1 or TRBD2 (5 bases each). The CDR3 consists of 17 residues. Trimming removed 4 bases at V and 0 bases at J, with 14 bases between. In germline, CDR1 is SGHRS, CDR2 YFSETQ. CDR3 loop: CASSAWDGYSGANVLTF. CDR3 sequence (DNA): TGCGCCAGCAGCGCCTGGGACGGCTACTCTGGGGCCAACGTCCTGACTTTC. The variable domain in full, completed from reference TRBV5-1 and TRBJ2-6, reads KAGVTQTPRYLIKTRGQQVTLSCSPISGHRSVSWYQQTPGQGLQFLFEYFSETQRNKGNFPGRFSGRQFSNSRSEMNVSTLELGDSALYLCASSAWDGYSGANVLTFGAGSRLTVL.

V and J are TRBV6-5 and TRBJ2-6; no firm D call. With 10 bases removed from V and 9 bases from J, the gap between germline ends came to 16 bases. The CDR3 runs to 13 residues. Germline CDR1 MNHEY, CDR2 SVGAGI. The CDR3 reads CATSLWGDNVLTF. Written as DNA, the CDR3 is TGTGCCACAAGTCTCTGGGGTGACAACGTCCTGACTTTC.

CDR3 bases: TGCGCCAGCAGCCAAGATCCCCGACAGGGGAAAAACTATGGCTACACCTTC. This sequence encodes CASSQDPRQGKNYGYTF. The chain is built from TRBV4-1 and TRBJ1-2; TRBD1 aligns across 8 bases. The V gene end was trimmed by 0 bases and the J gene end by 2 bases; junction bases not matched to a gene: 8. Germline V gives CDR1 MGHRA, CDR2 YSYEKL. The CDR3 sequence is 17 residues long.

The chain is built from TRBV27 and TRBJ2-3, with 9 nucleotides matching TRBD2. With V trimmed by 2 bases and J by 4 bases, 4 bases remained unmatched. The length of the CDR3 is 15 residues. Germline lookup yields CDR1 MNHEY and CDR2 SMNVEV (reference sequence). Written as DNA, the CDR3 is TGTGCCAGCAGTTTAGCGGGGGGGCTTTCAGATACGCAGTATTTT. This gives the protein CASSLAGGLSDTQYF.

V usage is TRBV19 and J usage is TRBJ1-4, with TRBD1 identical over 8 bases. Germline V gene sequence: CDR1 LNHDA, CDR2 SQIVND (reference sequence). The V gene end was trimmed by 10 bases and the J gene end by 8 bases; junction bases not matched to a gene: 12. This CDR3 region has 14 residues. The CDR3 region is CATDPGTGDEKLFF. In nucleotides, the CDR3 is TGTGCCACCGATCCCGGGACAGGTGACGAAAAACTGTTTTTT. Together with reference TRBV19 and TRBJ1-4, the CDR3 gives the full variable domain: DGGITQSPKYLFRKEGQNVTLSCEQNLNHDAMYWYRQDPGQGLRLIYYSQIVNDFQKGDIAEGYSVSREKKESFPLTVTSAQKNPTAFYLCATDPGTGDEKLFFGSGTQLSVL.

The chain recombines TRBV6-5 with TRBJ2-7; D is uncertain. Germline CDR1 and CDR2: MNHEY and SVGAGI. The CDR3 loop spans 11 amino acids. V dropped 0 bases and J dropped 7 bases, with 4 bases sitting between them. The DNA for the CDR3 is TGTGCCAGCAGTTACTCAGGGGAGCAGTACTTC. Its protein product is CASSYSGEQYF.

The chain has TRBV2 and TRBJ2-1, with 10 nucleotides matching TRBD2. Per germline, CDR1 SNHLY and CDR2 FYNNEI. With V trimmed by 6 bases and J by 7 bases, 6 bases remained unmatched. The CDR3 runs 14 residues. CDR3 DNA: TGTGCCAGCAGCCTTAGCGGGGGGCTGAATGAGCAGTTCTTC. Its protein is CASSLSGGLNEQFF.

The rearrangement uses TRBV7-9 and TRBJ1-1, with D maybe TRBD1 (5 bases). CDR3 length: 15 residues. Germline CDR1 and CDR2: SEHNR and FQNEAQ (reference sequence). V lost 3 bases, J lost 0 bases, and 11 bases lay in between. CDR3 in amino acids: CASSLEGRLNTEAFF. The CDR3 nucleotides read TGTGCCAGCAGCTTGGAGGGGAGGCTGAACACTGAAGCTTTCTTT.

The chain couples TRBV5-1 to TRBJ1-2; no reliable D call. CDR3 length: 13 residues. V lost 0 bases to trimming and J lost 5 bases, with 8 bases between them. Germline lookup yields CDR1 SGHRS and CDR2 YFSETQ. CDR3 amino acids: CASSLEGRYGYTF. The CDR3 DNA sequence: TGCGCCAGCAGCTTGGAAGGTCGGTATGGCTACACCTTC.

The chain is built from TRBV9 and TRBJ2-2, with D uncertain. The CDR3 is made up of 13 amino acids. Germline CDR1 and CDR2: SGDLS and YYNGEE. Trimming shortened V by 0 bases and J by 10 bases, and 10 bases separated the two germline ends. In DNA, the CDR3 is TGTGCCAGCAGCGTAGTACCTACGGAGGAGCTGTTTTTT. This gives the protein CASSVVPTEELFF. The full variable domain, completed using reference TRBV9 and TRBJ2-2, is DSGVTQTPKHLITATGQRVTLRCSPRSGDLSVYWYQQSLDQGLQFLIQYYNGEERAKGNILERFSAQQFPDLHSELNLSSLELGDSALYFCASSVVPTEELFFGEGSRLTVL.

The genes are TRBV27 and TRBJ1-1; tentative D call: TRBD1 (5 bases). The CDR3 loop spans 15 amino acids. Germline V CDR1 and CDR2: MNHEY, SMNVEV (reference sequence). V lost 3 bases and J 2 bases, leaving 13 bases between the germline ends. CDR3 DNA: TGTGCCAGCAGTTTCGGAGGGGATGGAAACACTGAAGCTTTCTTT. It yields the protein CASSFGGDGNTEAFF.

The chain combines TRBV19 with TRBJ1-2, with TRBD1 identical over 9 bases. This CDR3 contains 13 residues. The J segment lost 6 bases and the V segment lost 8 bases, leaving 7 bases of the junction unmatched. In germline, CDR1 is LNHDA, CDR2 SQIVND (reference sequence). CDR3 DNA sequence: TGTGCCAGTTGGGACAGGGCTTACCATGGCTACACCTTC. As protein: CASWDRAYHGYTF.

On this clone itself: Germline and junction disagree at one end, which may indicate a read error. The chain combines TRBV14 with TRBJ2-1, with 16 bases aligning to TRBD2. This CDR3 is built from 13 residues. CDR1 is SGHDN, CDR2 FVKESK, per germline. This CDR3 reads CPGTTGTSGGGFF. Written as DNA, the CDR3 is TGCCCTGGAACTACCGGGACTAGCGGGGGGGGGTTCTTC.

The chain links TRBV4-1 to TRBJ1-4; D not certain. This CDR3 is built from 16 residues. The germline V gene encodes CDR1 MGHRA and CDR2 YSYEKL. V was pared by 1 base and J by 0 bases, with 9 bases between. CDR3 sequence (DNA): TGCGCCAGCAGCCAAGGTGCCGGGGCAACTAATGAAAAACTGTTTTTT. This translates into CASSQGAGATNEKLFF.

The V and J genes are TRBV7-6 and TRBJ2-1, with 9 positions matching TRBD2. The junction had 8 bases not matched to a gene; V was cut back by 6 bases and J by 2 bases. CDR3 size: 16 residues. Germline CDR1 SGHVS, CDR2 FNYEAQ. The CDR3 region has the DNA TGTGCCAGCAGTGCGGGGGGGCCGGTCCCCTACAATGAGCAGTTCTTC. This codes for CASSAGGPVPYNEQFF.

The rearrangement joins TRBV7-9 to TRBJ2-2; tentative D call: TRBD2 (5 bases). Germline-derived CDR1 and CDR2 are SEHNR and FQNEAQ (reference sequence). The CDR3 is made up of 16 amino acids. V lost 2 bases and J lost 0, with 10 bases in between. CDR3 sequence: CASSLLSGSNTGELFF. In DNA, the CDR3 is TGTGCCAGCAGCTTATTGTCGGGGTCGAACACCGGGGAGCTGTTTTTT.

This chain connects TRBV6-5 to TRBJ1-2; 11 nucleotides match TRBD1. CDR3 size: 15 residues. J lost 2 bases, V lost 2 bases, and 1 base had no gene match. CDR1 MNHEY and CDR2 SVGAGI come from the germline V gene. The CDR3 sequence is CASSYGDRGNYGYTF. In nucleotides, the CDR3 is TGTGCCAGCAGTTACGGGGACAGGGGGAACTATGGCTACACCTTC.

Comments on this clone: An end of the junction differs from the germline gene, which may be a read error. This chain links TRBV7-7 with TRBJ2-2; 7 bases align to TRBD2. CDR3 length: 15 residues. Germline V CDR1 and CDR2: SSHAT, FNYEAQ (reference sequence). CDR3 sequence (DNA): TGTGCTAGCAGCTTCGGGAGGCCGGAAACCGGGGAGCTGTTTTTT. Translated: CASSFGRPETGELFF.

The chain recombines TRBV6-5 with TRBJ1-2; 9 positions match TRBD1. CDR1 and CDR2 (germline): MNHEY, SVGAGI. Germline trimming cut 6 bases from V and 2 bases from J; bases unmatched to any gene: 4. This CDR3 is built from 14 residues. CDR3 in amino acids: CASRVGQGNYGYTF. For the CDR3, the DNA is TGTGCCAGCAGGGTTGGACAGGGGAACTATGGCTACACCTTC.

This chain joins TRBV6-1 and TRBJ1-2; possible D gene TRBD1, 5 bases. Trimming left V 1 base short and J 9 bases short, with 18 bases between. Germline CDR1 is MNHNS and CDR2 is SASEGT. This CDR3 has 15 residues. The CDR3 nucleotides are TGTGCCAGCAGTGAAGAGGCCCCGGGGCGCTTAAGCTACACCTTC. Its protein is CASSEEAPGRLSYTF.